This entry lists 14 T cell receptor beta chains sequenced from one sample in a study of shared clonotypes between healthy human individuals. Libraries were prepared by immunoSEQ multiplex PCR; TCRdb keeps only in-frame clonotypes and omits some of them. Of around 240,000 clones listed, about 65% are singletons. What was sequenced was memory CD4+ T cells sorted from blood. Subset: CD45RA-negative fraction. The origin of the receptors is a man aged 25 to 40 in good health.

The CDR3 loop reads CASSQGLAGGTGNEQFF. In DNA, the CDR3 is TGTGCCAGCAGCCAGGGACTAGCGGGAGGTACGGGGAATGAGCAGTTCTTC. This chain links TRBV7-6 with TRBJ2-1, with 15 nucleotides matching TRBD2. Unmatched junction bases numbered 9, after V lost 5 bases and J lost 7 bases. This CDR3 is 17 amino acids long. The germline V gene has CDR1 SGHVS and CDR2 FNYEAQ.

This clone was recorded a few times. The CDR3 reads CASSRDRTYEQYF. CDR3 DNA sequence: TGTGCCAGCAGCCGGGACAGGACCTACGAGCAGTACTTC. V gene TRBV2 combines with J gene TRBJ2-7, with 8 nucleotides matching TRBD1. CDR3 length: 13 residues. V shed 6 bases and J 2 bases; nucleotides not matched to a gene: 3. Per germline, CDR1 SNHLY and CDR2 FYNNEI.

The chain combines TRBV6-5 with TRBJ1-2; 7 bases align to TRBD1. V shed 6 bases, J shed 5 bases, and the junction held 12 bases outside the gene matches. The CDR3 extends over 15 amino acids. CDR1 MNHEY and CDR2 SVGAGI come from the germline V gene. The CDR3 bases are TGTGCCAGCAGCCCTGACAGGGAGTCCCCTTATGGCTACACCTTC. Amino acids: CASSPDRESPYGYTF.

The chain recombines TRBV5-6 with TRBJ1-1; D remains unclear. This CDR3 spans 15 amino acids. CDR1 is SGHDT, CDR2 YYEEEE, per germline. The V end lost 2 bases, the J end lost 1 base, and 12 bases lay between the germline ends. The DNA for the CDR3 is TGTGCCAGCAGCTTCGGCACAACGAAGAACACTGAAGCTTTCTTT. Protein sequence: CASSFGTTKNTEAFF.

This clone was found a few times. The chain has TRBV18 and TRBJ1-3, with D uncertain. The CDR3 covers 14 residues. Trimming removed 4 bases at V and 0 bases at J, with 7 bases between. Germline V gene data show CDR1 as KGHSH and CDR2 as LQKENI. The CDR3 DNA sequence: TGTGCCAGCTCACAGGTGGGCTCTGGAAACACCATATATTTT. It is translated as CASSQVGSGNTIYF.

V and J are TRBV11-3 and TRBJ2-3; D could derive from TRBD1 or TRBD2 (5 bases each). CDR1 and CDR2 from the germline V gene are SGHNT and YENEEA. Trimming shortened V by 0 bases and J by 1 base, and 8 bases separated the two germline ends. This CDR3 is built from 15 residues. CDR3 in DNA: TGTGCCAGCAGCTTAGATATGGGGGGCACAGATACGCAGTATTTT. Protein sequence: CASSLDMGGTDTQYF.

The rearrangement joins TRBV18 to TRBJ2-3; D assignment may be TRBD1 or TRBD2 (6 bases each). Trimming took off 7 bases at V and 5 bases at J, with 13 bases between the two ends. Germline V CDR1 and CDR2: KGHSH, LQKENI. This CDR3 spans 13 amino acids. CDR3 nucleotide sequence: TGTGCCAGCTTAGGGGGGCAAGGAGATACGCAGTATTTT. Its protein is CASLGGQGDTQYF.

The chain joins TRBV2 to TRBJ2-2, with a possible D match to TRBD2 (5 bases). The CDR3 consists of 13 residues. With 9 bases removed from V and 4 bases from J, the gap between germline ends came to 12 bases. Looked up from germline, CDR1 is SNHLY and CDR2 is FYNNEI. CDR3 in DNA: TGTGCCAGTACGAGCGGCTCCACCGGGGAGCTGTTTTTT. It yields the protein CASTSGSTGELFF.

This clone was seen a handful of times. Different DNA sequences within this sample yield the same CDR3. This CDR3 is CASSFSGQPQHF. The CDR3 coding sequence is TGTGCCAGCAGTTTCTCTGGTCAGCCCCAGCATTTT. The chain has TRBV28 and TRBJ1-5; no clear D. V lost 3 bases and J 6 bases, leaving 6 bases between the germline ends. The CDR3 runs to 12 residues. The germline gives CDR1 MDHEN, CDR2 SYDVKM. The full variable domain, with the rest looked up from reference TRBV28 and TRBJ1-5, is DVKVTQSSRYLVKRTGEKVFLECVQDMDHENMFWYRQDPGLGLRLIYFSYDVKMKEKGDIPEGYSVSREKKERFSLILESASTNQTSMYLCASSFSGQPQHFGDGTRLSIL.

The genes are TRBV4-3 and TRBJ1-2; D ambiguous. From germline, CDR1 is LGHNA and CDR2 YSLEER. CDR3 length: 15 amino acids. V was cut by 4 bases and J by 1 base, with 13 bases left in between. The CDR3 loop reads CASSPNLGNNYGYTF. CDR3 DNA: TGCGCCAGCAGCCCTAATCTCGGGAATAACTATGGCTACACCTTC.

Turning to this clone: A junction boundary mismatches the germline segment, possibly from a read error. The rearrangement joins TRBV9 to TRBJ2-3; the D gene is possibly TRBD1 (6 bases). Germline V gene sequence: CDR1 SGDLS, CDR2 YYNGEE. The CDR3 extends over 14 amino acids. Here the CDR3 DNA reads TGTGCCAGCAGCGCCAGGGGTAGCACGGATACGCAGTATTTT. This translates into CASSARGSTDTQYF.

V and J are TRBV5-1 and TRBJ2-5; the match to TRBD1 covers 8 bases. The length of the CDR3 is 16 residues. Per the germline V gene, CDR1 is SGHRS and CDR2 is YFSETQ. The ends lost 0 bases at V and 5 bases at J; junction bases unmatched: 9. Here the CDR3 DNA reads TGCGCCAGCAGCTTGGGGTTACAGGGGGTTTTGGAGACCCAGTACTTC. This codes for CASSLGLQGVLETQYF.

Notes on this clone: A read error may be the cause here, since a much bigger clone is one base away. V and J are TRBV6-6 and TRBJ1-5; weak D call: TRBD1 (6 bases). Trimming removed 4 bases at V and 6 bases at J, with 16 bases between. The CDR3 spans 15 residues. CDR1 is MNHNY, CDR2 SVGAGI, per germline (reference sequence). The CDR3 loop is CASSSLGGMGQPQHF. The CDR3 DNA reads TGTGCCAGCAGTTCGTTAGGGGGAATGGGTCAGCCCCAGCATTTT.

The V call is TRBV19, the J call TRBJ2-7, with D uncertain. This CDR3 comprises 12 residues. V was cut by 5 bases and J by 0 bases, with 5 bases left in between. Germline V gene lookup returns CDR1 LNHDA and CDR2 SQIVND (reference sequence). CDR3 residues: CASSSSSYEQYF. The CDR3 DNA reads as TGTGCCAGTAGTTCATCCTCCTACGAGCAGTACTTC. The whole variable domain, filled in from reference TRBV19 and TRBJ2-7, reads DGGITQSPKYLFRKEGQNVTLSCEQNLNHDAMYWYRQDPGQGLRLIYYSQIVNDFQKGDIAEGYSVSREKKESFPLTVTSAQKNPTAFYLCASSSSSYEQYFGPGTRLTVT.